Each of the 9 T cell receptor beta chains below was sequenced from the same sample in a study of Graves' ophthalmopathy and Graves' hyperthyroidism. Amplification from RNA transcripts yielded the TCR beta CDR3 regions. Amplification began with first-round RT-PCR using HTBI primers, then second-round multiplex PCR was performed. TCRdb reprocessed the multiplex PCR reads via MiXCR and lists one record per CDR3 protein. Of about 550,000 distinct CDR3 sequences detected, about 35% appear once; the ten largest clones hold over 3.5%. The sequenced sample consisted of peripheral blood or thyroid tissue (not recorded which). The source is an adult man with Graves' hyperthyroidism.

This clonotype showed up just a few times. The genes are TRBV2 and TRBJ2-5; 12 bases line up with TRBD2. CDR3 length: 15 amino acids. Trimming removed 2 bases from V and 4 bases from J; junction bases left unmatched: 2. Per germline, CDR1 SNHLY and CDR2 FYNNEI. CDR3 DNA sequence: TGTGCCAGCAGTGAACCTAGCGGGGGGGTAGAGACCCAGTACTTC. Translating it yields CASSEPSGGVETQYF.

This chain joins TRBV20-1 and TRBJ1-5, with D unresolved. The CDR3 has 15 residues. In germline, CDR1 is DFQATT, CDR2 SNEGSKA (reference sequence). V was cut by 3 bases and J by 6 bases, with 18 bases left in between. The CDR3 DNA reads TGCAGTGCTAGGGGGTCTAGCGGGCGCGGTCAGCCCCAGCATTTT. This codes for CSARGSSGRGQPQHF.

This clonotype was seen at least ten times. CDR3 nucleotides: TGTGCCAGCAGCTTTATGGGACGAAACACCGGGGAGCTGTTTTTT. Its translation is CASSFMGRNTGELFF. The V gene is TRBV11-1, the J gene TRBJ2-2; D may correspond to TRBD1 or TRBD2 (5 bases each). CDR3 size: 15 residues. CDR1 is SGHAT, CDR2 FQDESV, per germline (reference sequence). Trimming pared 3 bases from V and 2 bases from J, leaving 10 bases between. Together with reference TRBV11-1 and TRBJ2-2, the CDR3 gives the full variable domain: EAEVAQSPRYKITEKSQAVAFWCDPISGHATLYWYRQILGQGPELLVQFQDESVVDDSQLPKDRFSAERLKGVDSTLKIQPAELGDSAMYLCASSFMGRNTGELFFGEGSRLTVL.

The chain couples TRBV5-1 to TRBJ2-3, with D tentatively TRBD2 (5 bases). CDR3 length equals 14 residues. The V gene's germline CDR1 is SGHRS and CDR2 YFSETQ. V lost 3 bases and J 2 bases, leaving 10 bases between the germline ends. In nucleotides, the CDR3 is TGCGCCAGCAGCTCCAGACTAAACACAGATACGCAGTATTTT. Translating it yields CASSSRLNTDTQYF.

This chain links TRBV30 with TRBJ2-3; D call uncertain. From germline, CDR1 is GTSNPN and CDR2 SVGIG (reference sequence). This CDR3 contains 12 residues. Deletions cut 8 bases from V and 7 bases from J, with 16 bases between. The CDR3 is CAGKKSGNTQYF. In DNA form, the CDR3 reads TGTGCCGGAAAAAAATCCGGCAATACGCAGTATTTT.

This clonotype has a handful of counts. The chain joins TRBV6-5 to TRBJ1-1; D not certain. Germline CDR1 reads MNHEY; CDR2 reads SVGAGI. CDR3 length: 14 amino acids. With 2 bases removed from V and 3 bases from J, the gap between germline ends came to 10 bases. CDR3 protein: CASSYVFPHTEAFF. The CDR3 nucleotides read TGTGCCAGCAGTTACGTGTTTCCCCACACTGAAGCTTTCTTT.

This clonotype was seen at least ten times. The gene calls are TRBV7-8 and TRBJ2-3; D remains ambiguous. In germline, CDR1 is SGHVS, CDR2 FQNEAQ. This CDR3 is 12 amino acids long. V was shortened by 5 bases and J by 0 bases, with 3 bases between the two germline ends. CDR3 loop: CASSRSTDTQYF. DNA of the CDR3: TGTGCCAGCAGCCGGAGCACAGATACGCAGTATTTT.

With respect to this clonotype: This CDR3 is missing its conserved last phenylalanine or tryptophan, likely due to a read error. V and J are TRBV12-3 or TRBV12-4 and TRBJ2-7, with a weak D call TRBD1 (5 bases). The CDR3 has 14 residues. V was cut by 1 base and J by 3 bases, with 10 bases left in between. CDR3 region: CASSLGRRDYEQYS. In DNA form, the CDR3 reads TGTGCCAGCAGTTTAGGGCGCAGGGACTACGAGCAGTACTCC.

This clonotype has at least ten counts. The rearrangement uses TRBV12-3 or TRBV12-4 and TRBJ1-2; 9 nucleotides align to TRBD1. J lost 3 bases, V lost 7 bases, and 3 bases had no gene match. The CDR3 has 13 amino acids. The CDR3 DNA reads TGTGCCAGCACCCGACAGGGGGACTATGGCTACACCTTC. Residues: CASTRQGDYGYTF.